A selection of T cell receptor beta chains follows, all from one sample in a study of technical replicates of blood from a few donors. Clones were sequenced by immunoSEQ multiplex PCR, and TCRdb holds only the in-frame ones, with some missing. In the table there are around 71,000 clones, roughly 92% of which are singletons. The specimen sequenced was T cells isolated from PBMCs. All receptors derive from a human donor in good health. The CDR3 runs from the conserved cysteine through the conserved F or W. Each record gives: V gene, J gene, CDR3 protein.

TRBV30	TRBJ2-2	CAWSVYSGGELFF
TRBV5-1	TRBJ2-1	CASGVAGANYEQFF
TRBV7-7	TRBJ1-2	CASSPEGVFGSYTF
TRBV28	TRBJ2-1	CASSPGGQGIEQFF
TRBV2	TRBJ2-2	CASSWTSGRAASGELFF
TRBV7-9	TRBJ2-2	CASSSLAGGTGELFF
TRBV4-1	TRBJ2-7	CASSQVNWAGSSYEQYF
TRBV27	TRBJ2-7	CASSLSASANYEQYF
TRBV19	TRBJ2-6	CASGAGANVLTF
TRBV10-3	TRBJ2-3	CAITDTNTDTQYF
TRBV29-1	TRBJ1-4	CSVEDSTSTNEKLFF
TRBV4-3	TRBJ2-3	CASSQDPPGLANTDTQYF
TRBV4-1	TRBJ1-1	CASSRTGVGTEAFF
TRBV5-4	TRBJ1-2	CASSRQGAHGYTF
TRBV15	TRBJ1-5	CATSRDRGQAGQPQHF
TRBV6-6	TRBJ1-2	CASRSTGGYTF
TRBV7-9	TRBJ1-5	CASSPPGEPNQPQHF
TRBV5-1	TRBJ2-5	CASSLVGQGPETQYF
TRBV6-5	TRBJ1-1	CASSYFGSGNTEAFF
TRBV19	TRBJ2-3	CASRTAGGFSTDTQYF
TRBV14	TRBJ2-7	CASSQGLAGYYEQYF
TRBV2	TRBJ2-3	CASSDGTSPRTDTQYF
TRBV2	TRBJ1-1	CASTSGRDWPEAFF
TRBV14	TRBJ2-3	CASSQEIAGFSTDTQYF
TRBV29-1	TRBJ1-1	CSVPQGAHSPLFDTEAFF
TRBV5-4	TRBJ1-1	CASSLAFSQGIPPMNTEAFF
TRBV10-3	TRBJ1-5	CAISESGGAGNQPQHF
TRBV9	TRBJ1-2	CASSAAGTGKGYTF
TRBV7-8	TRBJ1-2	CASSLGRLDYGYTF
TRBV6-5	TRBJ1-1	CASTYGGNTEAFF
TRBV7-2	TRBJ2-1	CASSPWTSAYNEQFF
TRBV2	TRBJ1-5	CASQYGYAQNQPQHF
TRBV27	TRBJ2-1	CASSLWLGGNEQFF
TRBV19	TRBJ2-5	CASSGTGPSSKETQYF
TRBV9	TRBJ2-2	CASSLLESTGELFF
TRBV27	TRBJ2-7	CASRSGWEGEQYF
TRBV19	TRBJ2-6	CASVPGQAFSGANVLTF
TRBV28	TRBJ2-3	CASSLMGNRVTDTQYF
TRBV10-3	TRBJ2-2	CAISELAPGELFF
TRBV6-5	TRBJ2-7	CASSYSQGDYEQYF
TRBV4-2	TRBJ2-7	CASSQVGQLQGEQYF
TRBV18	TRBJ2-1	CASSAGGTSLNEQFF
TRBV9	TRBJ1-4	CASSSGGGNEKLFF
TRBV11-1	TRBJ1-1	CASSSLGTENTEAFF
TRBV29-1	TRBJ2-7	CSVRAGQTYEQYF
TRBV5-4	TRBJ2-5	CASSQTSGTHETQYF
TRBV5-1	TRBJ1-1	CASKSVTEAFF
TRBV4-1	TRBJ1-2	CASSQGTENYGYTF
TRBV5-1	TRBJ2-7	CASSLAFSGRSYEQYF